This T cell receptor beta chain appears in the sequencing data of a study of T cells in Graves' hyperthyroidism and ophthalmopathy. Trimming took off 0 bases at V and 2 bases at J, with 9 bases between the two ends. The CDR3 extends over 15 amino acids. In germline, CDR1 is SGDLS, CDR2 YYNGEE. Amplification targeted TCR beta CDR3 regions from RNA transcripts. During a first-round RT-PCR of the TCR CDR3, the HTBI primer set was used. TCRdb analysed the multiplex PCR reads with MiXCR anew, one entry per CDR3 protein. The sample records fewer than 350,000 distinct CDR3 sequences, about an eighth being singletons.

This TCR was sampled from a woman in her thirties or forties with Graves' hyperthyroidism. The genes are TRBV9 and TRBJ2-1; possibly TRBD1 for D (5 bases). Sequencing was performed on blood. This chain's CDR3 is CASSVDRGTYNEQFF. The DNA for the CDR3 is TGTGCCAGCAGCGTAGATAGGGGAACCTACAATGAGCAGTTCTTC.